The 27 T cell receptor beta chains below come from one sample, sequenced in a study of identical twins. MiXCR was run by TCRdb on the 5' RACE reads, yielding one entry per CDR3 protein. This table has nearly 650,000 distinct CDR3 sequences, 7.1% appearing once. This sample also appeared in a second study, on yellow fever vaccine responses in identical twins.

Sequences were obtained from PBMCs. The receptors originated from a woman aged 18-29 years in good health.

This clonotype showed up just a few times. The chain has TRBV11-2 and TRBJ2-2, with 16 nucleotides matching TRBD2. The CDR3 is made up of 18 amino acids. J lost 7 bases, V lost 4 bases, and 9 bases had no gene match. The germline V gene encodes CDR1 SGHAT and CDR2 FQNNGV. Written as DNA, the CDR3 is TGTGCCAGCAGCTCGGGACTAGCGGGAGGGCCGGGATTCGGGGAGCTGTTTTTT. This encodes CASSSGLAGGPGFGELFF.

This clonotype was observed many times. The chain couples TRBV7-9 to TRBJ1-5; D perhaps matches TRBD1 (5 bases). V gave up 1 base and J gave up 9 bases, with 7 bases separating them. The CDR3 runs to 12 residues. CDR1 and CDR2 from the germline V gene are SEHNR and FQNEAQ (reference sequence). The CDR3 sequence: CASSLGGGPQHF. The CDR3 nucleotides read TGTGCCAGCAGCTTAGGTGGGGGGCCCCAGCATTTT. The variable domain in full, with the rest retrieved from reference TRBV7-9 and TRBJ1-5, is DTGVSQNPRHKITKRGQNVTFRCDPISEHNRLYWYRQTLGQGPEFLTYFQNEAQLEKSRLLSDRFSAERPKGSFSTLEIQRTEQGDSAMYLCASSLGGGPQHFGDGTRLSIL.

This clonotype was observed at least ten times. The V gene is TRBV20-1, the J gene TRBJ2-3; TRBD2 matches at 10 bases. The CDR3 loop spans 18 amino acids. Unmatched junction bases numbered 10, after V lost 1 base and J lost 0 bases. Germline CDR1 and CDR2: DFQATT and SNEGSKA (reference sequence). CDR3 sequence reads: CSARVLAGAFSSTDTQYF. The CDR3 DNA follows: TGCAGTGCTAGAGTTCTAGCGGGGGCATTTTCTAGCACAGATACGCAGTATTTT.

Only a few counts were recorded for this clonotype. The CDR3, as DNA: TGTGCCAGCAGGTTACAGGGATCAATCACTGAAGCTTTCTTT. It specifies CASRLQGSITEAFF. The chain carries TRBV12-3 or TRBV12-4 and TRBJ1-1; tentatively, D is TRBD1 (6 bases). CDR3 size: 14 residues. Trimming pared 6 bases from V and 4 bases from J, leaving 15 bases between.

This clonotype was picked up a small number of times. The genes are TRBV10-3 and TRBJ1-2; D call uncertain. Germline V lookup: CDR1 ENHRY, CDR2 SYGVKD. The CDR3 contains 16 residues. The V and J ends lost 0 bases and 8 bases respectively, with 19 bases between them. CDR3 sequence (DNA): TGTGCCATCAGTGAGTCGCCCCTCACAGAAGGAGGCGGCTACACCTTC. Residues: CAISESPLTEGGGYTF.

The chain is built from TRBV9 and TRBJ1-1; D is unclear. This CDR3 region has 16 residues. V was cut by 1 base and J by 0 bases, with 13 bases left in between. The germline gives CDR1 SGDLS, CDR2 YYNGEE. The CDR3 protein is CASSVSGWQVNTEAFF. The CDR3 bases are TGTGCCAGCAGCGTATCTGGGTGGCAGGTGAACACTGAAGCTTTCTTT.

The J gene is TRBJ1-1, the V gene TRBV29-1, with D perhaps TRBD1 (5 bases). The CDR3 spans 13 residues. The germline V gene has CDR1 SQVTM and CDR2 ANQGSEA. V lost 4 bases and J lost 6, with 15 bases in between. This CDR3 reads CSVGIQVTAEAFF. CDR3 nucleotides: TGCAGCGTTGGTATACAAGTGACAGCTGAAGCTTTCTTT.

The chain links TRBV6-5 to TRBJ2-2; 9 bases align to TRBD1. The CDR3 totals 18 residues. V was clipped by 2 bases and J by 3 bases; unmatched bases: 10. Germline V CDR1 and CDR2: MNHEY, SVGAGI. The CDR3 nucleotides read TGTGCCAGCAGTTACCGCGTCCCGGGACAGGGATACACCGGGGAGCTGTTTTTT. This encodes CASSYRVPGQGYTGELFF.

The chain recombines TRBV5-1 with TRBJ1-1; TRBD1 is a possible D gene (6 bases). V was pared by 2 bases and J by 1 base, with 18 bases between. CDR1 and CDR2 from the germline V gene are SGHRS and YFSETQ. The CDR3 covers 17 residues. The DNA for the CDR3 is TGCGCCAGCAGCTTTGGCGGGATGGACAGCCCGAACACTGAAGCTTTCTTT. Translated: CASSFGGMDSPNTEAFF.

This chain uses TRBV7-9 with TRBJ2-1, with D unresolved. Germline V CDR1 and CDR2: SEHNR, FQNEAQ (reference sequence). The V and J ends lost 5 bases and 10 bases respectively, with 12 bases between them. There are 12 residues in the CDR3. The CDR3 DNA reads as TGTGCCAGCAGCCTAGTTAGCTACGAGCAGTTCTTC. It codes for CASSLVSYEQFF.

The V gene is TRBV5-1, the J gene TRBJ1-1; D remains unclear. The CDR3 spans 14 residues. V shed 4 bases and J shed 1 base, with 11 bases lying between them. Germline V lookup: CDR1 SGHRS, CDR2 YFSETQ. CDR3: CASSSGPENTEAFF. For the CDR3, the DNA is TGCGCCAGCAGCAGCGGACCGGAGAACACTGAAGCTTTCTTT. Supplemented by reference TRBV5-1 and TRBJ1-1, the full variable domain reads KAGVTQTPRYLIKTRGQQVTLSCSPISGHRSVSWYQQTPGQGLQFLFEYFSETQRNKGNFPGRFSGRQFSNSRSEMNVSTLELGDSALYLCASSSGPENTEAFFGQGTRLTVV.

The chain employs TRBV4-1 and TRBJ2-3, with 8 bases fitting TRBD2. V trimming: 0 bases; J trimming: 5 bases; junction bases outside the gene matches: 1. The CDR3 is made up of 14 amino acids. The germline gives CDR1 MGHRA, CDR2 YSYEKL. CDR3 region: CASSQEGLEDTQYF. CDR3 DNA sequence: TGCGCCAGCAGCCAAGAGGGACTAGAAGATACGCAGTATTTT.

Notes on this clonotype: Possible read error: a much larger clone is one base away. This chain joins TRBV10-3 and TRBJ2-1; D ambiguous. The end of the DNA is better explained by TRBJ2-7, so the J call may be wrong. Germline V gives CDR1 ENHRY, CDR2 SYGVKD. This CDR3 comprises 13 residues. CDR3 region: CAISESILNEQYF. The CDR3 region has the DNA TGTGCCATCAGTGAGTCGATTCTCAATGAGCAGTACTTC.

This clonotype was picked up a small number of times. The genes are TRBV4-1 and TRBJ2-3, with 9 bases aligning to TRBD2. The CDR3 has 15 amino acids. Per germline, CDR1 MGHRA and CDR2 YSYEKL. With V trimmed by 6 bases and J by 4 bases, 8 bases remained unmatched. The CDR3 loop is CASSVPGLAPDTQYF. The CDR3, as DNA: TGCGCCAGCAGTGTCCCGGGACTAGCCCCAGATACGCAGTATTTT.

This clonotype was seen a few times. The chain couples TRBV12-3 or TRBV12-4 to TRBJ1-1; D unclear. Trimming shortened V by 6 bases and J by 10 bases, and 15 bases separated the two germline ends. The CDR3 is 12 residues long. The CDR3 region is CASSNPEKGAFF. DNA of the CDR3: TGTGCCAGCAGCAACCCCGAGAAAGGAGCTTTCTTT.

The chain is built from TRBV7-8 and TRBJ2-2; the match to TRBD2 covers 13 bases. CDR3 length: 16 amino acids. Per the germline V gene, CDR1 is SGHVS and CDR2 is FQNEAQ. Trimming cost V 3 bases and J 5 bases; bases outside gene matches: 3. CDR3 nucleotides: TGTGCCAGCAGCTTTGGGACTAGCGGGATTACCGGGGAGCTGTTTTTT. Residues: CASSFGTSGITGELFF.

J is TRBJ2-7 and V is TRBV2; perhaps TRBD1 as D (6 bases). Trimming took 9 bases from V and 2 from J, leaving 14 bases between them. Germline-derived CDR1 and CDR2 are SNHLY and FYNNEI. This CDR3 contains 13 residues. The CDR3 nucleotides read TGTGCCAGGCAGGGGTTTTCGACCTACGAGCAGTACTTC. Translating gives CARQGFSTYEQYF.

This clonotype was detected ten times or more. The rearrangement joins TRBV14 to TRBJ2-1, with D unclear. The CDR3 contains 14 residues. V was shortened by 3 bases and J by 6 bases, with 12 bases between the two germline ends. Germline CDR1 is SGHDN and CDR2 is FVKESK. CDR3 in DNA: TGTGCCAGCAGCCATAAGACCAAGGGCAATGAGCAGTTCTTC. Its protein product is CASSHKTKGNEQFF.

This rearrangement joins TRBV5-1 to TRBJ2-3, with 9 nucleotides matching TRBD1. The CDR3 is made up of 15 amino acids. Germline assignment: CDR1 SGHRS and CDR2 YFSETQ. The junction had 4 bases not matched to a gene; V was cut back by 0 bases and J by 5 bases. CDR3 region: CASSLDGQGIDTQYF. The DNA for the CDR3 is TGCGCCAGCAGCTTGGATGGACAGGGGATAGATACGCAGTATTTT.

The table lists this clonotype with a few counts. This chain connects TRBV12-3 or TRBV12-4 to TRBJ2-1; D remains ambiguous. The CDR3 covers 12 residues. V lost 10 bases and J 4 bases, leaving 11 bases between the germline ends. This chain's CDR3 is CANVTSYNEQFF. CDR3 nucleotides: TGTGCCAACGTCACTTCATACAATGAGCAGTTCTTC.

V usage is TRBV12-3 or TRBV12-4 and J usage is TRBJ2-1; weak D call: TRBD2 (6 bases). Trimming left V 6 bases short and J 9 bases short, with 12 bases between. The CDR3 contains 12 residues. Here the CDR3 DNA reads TGTGCCAGCAGGGGGGGTAACACTGAGCAGTTCTTC. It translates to CASRGGNTEQFF.

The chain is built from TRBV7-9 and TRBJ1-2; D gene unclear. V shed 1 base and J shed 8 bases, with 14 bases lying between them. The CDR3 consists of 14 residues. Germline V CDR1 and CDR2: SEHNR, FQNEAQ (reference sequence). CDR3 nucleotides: TGTGCCAGCAGCTTAGGCGGGTTAGAGATGGGCTACACCTTC. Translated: CASSLGGLEMGYTF.

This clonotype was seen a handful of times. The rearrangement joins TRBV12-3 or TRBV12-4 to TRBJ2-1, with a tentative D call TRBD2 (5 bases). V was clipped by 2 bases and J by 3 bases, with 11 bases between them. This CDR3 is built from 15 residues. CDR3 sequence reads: CASSLLGARYNEQFF. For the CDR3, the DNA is TGTGCCAGCAGTTTATTGGGAGCCCGCTACAATGAGCAGTTCTTC.

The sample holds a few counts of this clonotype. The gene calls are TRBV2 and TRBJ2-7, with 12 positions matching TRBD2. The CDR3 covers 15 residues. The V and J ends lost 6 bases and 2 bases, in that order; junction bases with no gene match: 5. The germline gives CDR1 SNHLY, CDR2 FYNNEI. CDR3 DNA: TGTGCCAGCAGACTAGCGGGAGGACCCACCTACGAGCAGTACTTC. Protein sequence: CASRLAGGPTYEQYF.

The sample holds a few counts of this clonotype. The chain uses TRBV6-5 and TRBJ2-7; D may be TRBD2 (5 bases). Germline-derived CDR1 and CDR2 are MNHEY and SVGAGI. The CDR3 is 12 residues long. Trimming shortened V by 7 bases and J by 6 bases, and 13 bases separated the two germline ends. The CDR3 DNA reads TGTGCCAGCACCTCTACTAGTTTCGAGCAGTACTTC. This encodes CASTSTSFEQYF.

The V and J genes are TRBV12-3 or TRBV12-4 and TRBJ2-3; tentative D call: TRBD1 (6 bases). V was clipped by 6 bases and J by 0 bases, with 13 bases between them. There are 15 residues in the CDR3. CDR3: CASSPRGESTDTQYF. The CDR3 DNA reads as TGTGCCAGCAGCCCCAGGGGCGAGAGCACAGATACGCAGTATTTT.

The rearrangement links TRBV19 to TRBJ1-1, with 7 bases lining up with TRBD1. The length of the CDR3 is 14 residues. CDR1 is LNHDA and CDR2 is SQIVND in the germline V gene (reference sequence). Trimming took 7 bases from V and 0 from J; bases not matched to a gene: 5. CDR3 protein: CASINTGVNTEAFF. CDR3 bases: TGTGCCAGTATTAACACAGGGGTGAACACTGAAGCTTTCTTT.